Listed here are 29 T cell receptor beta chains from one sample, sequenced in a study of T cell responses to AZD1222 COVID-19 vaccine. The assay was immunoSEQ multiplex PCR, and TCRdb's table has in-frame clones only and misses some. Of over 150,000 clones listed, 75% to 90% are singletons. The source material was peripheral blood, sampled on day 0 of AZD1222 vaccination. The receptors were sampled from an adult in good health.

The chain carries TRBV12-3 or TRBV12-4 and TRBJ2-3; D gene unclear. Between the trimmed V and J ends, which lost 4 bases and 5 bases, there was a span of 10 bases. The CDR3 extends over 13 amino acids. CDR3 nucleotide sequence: TGTGCCAGCAGTTGGGGAAGAGAAGATACGCAGTATTTT. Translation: CASSWGREDTQYF.

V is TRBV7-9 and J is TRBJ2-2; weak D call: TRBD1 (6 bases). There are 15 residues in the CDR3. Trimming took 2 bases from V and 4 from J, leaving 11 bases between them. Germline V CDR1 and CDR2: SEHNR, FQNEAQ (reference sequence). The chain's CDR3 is CASSLIRGVTGELFF. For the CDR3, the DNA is TGTGCCAGCAGCTTAATCAGGGGTGTCACCGGGGAGCTGTTTTTT.

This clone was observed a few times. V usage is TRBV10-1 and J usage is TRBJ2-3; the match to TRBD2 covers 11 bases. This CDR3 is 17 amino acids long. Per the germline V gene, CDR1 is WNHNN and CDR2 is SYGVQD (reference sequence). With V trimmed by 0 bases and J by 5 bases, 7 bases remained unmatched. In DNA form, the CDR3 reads TGCGCCAGCAGTGAGTCTGGGCTAGCGGGGGGTGGAGATACGCAGTATTTT. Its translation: CASSESGLAGGGDTQYF.

CDR3 bases: TGTGCCAGCTCACCACCGTTACCGACAGGGGTCGGCTACACCTTC. This translates into CASSPPLPTGVGYTF. The V call is TRBV18, the J call TRBJ1-2, with 8 nucleotides matching TRBD1. Trimming took 0 bases from V and 8 from J; bases not matched to a gene: 8. The CDR3 is 15 residues long. Germline CDR1 KGHSH, CDR2 LQKENI.

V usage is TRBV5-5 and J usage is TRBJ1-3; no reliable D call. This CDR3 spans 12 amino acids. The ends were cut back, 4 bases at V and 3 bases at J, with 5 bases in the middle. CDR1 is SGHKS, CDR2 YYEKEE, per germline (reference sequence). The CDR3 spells CASSPFGNTIYF. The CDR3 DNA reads TGTGCCAGCAGCCCCTTTGGAAACACCATATATTTT.

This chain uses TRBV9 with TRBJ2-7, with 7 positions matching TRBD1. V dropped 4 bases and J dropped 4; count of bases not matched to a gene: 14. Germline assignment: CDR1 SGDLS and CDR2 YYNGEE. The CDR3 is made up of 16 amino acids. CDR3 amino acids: CASSPQQGRYLYEQYF. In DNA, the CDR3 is TGTGCCAGCAGCCCCCAACAGGGGCGATACCTTTACGAGCAGTACTTC. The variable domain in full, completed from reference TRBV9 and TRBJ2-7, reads DSGVTQTPKHLITATGQRVTLRCSPRSGDLSVYWYQQSLDQGLQFLIQYYNGEERAKGNILERFSAQQFPDLHSELNLSSLELGDSALYFCASSPQQGRYLYEQYFGPGTRLTVT.

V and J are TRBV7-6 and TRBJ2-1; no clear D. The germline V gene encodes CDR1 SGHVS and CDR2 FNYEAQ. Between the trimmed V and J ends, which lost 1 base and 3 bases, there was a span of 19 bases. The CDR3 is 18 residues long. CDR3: CASSLGLKGRDVYNEQFF. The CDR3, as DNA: TGTGCCAGCAGCTTAGGCCTTAAGGGCAGAGACGTCTACAATGAGCAGTTCTTC.

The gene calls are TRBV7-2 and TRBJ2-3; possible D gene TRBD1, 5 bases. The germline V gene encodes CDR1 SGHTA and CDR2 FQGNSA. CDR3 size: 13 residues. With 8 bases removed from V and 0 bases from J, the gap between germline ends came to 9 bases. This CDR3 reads CASSGPSTDTQYF. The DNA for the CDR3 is TGTGCCAGCTCAGGGCCTAGCACAGATACGCAGTATTTT.

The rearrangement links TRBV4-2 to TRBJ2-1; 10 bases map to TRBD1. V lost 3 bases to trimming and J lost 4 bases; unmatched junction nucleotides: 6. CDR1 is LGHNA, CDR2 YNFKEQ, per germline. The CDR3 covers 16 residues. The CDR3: CASSQVWGQGYNEQFF. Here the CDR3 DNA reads TGTGCCAGCAGCCAGGTCTGGGGACAGGGGTACAATGAGCAGTTCTTC.

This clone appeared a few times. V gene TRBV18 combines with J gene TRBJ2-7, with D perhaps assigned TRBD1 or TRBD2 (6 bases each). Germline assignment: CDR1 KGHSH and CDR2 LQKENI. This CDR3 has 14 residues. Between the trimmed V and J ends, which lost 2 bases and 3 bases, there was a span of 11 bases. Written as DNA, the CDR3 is TGTGCCAGCTCACCAGCGGGACACAACTACGAGCAGTACGTC. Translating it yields CASSPAGHNYEQYV.

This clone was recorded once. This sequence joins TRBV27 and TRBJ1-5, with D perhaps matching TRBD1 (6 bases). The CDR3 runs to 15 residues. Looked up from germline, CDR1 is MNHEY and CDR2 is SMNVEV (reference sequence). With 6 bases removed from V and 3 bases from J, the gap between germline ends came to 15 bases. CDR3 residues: CASSGGQGINQPQHF. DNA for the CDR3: TGTGCCAGCAGCGGGGGGCAGGGCATCAATCAGCCCCAGCATTTT.

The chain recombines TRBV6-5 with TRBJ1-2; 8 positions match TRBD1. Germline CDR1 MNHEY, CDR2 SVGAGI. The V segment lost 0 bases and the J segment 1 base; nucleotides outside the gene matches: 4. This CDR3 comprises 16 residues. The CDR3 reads CASSYSGQEDNYGYTF. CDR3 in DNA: TGTGCCAGCAGTTACTCGGGACAGGAAGATAACTATGGCTACACCTTC.

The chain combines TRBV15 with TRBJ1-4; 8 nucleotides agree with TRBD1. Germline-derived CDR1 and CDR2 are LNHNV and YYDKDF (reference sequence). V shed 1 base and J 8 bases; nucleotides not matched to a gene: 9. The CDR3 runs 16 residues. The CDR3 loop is CATSRGEGQGREKLFF. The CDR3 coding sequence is TGTGCCACCAGCAGAGGAGAAGGACAGGGCCGCGAAAAACTGTTTTTT.

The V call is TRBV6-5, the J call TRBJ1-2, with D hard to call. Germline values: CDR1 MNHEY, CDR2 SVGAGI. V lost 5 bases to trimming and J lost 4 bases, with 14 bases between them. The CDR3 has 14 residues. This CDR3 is CASSPGVGGYGYTF. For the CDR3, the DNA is TGTGCCAGCAGTCCTGGGGTTGGCGGCTATGGCTACACCTTC.

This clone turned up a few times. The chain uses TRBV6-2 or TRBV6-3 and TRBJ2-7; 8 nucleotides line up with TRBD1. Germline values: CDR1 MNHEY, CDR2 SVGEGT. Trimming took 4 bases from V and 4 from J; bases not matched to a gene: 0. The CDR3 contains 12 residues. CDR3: CASSWTGYEQYF. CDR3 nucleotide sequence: TGTGCCAGCAGTTGGACAGGGTACGAGCAGTACTTC.

The CDR3 protein is CASSPDRNYGYTF. In DNA form, the CDR3 reads TGTGCCAGCAGCCCCGACAGGAACTATGGCTACACCTTC. V gene TRBV5-8 combines with J gene TRBJ1-2; maybe TRBD1 (6 bases). The V and J ends lost 4 bases and 2 bases respectively, with 9 bases between them. Germline assignment: CDR1 SGHTS and CDR2 YDEGEE. This CDR3 contains 13 residues.

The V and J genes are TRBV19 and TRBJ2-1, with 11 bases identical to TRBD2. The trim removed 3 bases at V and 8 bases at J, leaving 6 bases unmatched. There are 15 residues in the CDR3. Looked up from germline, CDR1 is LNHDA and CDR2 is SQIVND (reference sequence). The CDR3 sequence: CASSMLAGGAYEQFF. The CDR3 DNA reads TGTGCCAGTAGTATGCTAGCGGGGGGTGCATATGAGCAGTTCTTC.

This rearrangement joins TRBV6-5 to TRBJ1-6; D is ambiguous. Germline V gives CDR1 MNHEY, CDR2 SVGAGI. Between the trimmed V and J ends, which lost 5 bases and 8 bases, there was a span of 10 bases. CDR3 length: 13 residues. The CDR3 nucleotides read TGTGCCAGCAGTCCCCGTTCCTATTCACCCCTCCACTTT. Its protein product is CASSPRSYSPLHF.

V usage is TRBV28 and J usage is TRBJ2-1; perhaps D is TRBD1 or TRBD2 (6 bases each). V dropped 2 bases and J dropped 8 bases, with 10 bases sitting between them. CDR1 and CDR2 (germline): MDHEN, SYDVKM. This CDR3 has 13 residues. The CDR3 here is CASSLQGRHEQFF. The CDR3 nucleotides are TGTGCCAGCAGTTTACAGGGGAGGCATGAGCAGTTCTTC.

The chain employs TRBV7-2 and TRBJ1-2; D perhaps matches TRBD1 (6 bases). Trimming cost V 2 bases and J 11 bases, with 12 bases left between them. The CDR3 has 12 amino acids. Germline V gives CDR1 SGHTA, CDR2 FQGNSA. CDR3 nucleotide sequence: TGTGCCAGCAGCTTAACTGGGGGCCTTTACACCTTC. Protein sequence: CASSLTGGLYTF.

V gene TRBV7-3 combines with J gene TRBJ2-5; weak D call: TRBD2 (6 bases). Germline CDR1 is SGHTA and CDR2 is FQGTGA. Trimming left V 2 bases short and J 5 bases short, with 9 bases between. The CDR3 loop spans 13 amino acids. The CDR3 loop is CASSLVGGETQYF. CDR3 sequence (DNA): TGTGCCAGCAGCTTAGTAGGAGGGGAGACCCAGTACTTC.

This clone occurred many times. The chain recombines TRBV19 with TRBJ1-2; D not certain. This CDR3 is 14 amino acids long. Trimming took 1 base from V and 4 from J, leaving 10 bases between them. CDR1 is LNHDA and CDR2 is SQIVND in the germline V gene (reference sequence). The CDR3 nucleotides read TGTGCCAGTAGTATAGTAGCGGGCGGCTATGGCTACACCTTC. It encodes CASSIVAGGYGYTF.

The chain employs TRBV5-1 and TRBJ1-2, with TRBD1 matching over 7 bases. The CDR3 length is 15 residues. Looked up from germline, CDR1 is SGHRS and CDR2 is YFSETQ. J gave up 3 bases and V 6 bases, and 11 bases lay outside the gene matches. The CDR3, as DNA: TGCGCCAGCAAGCCCTCGTTTGACAGGGACTATGGCTACACCTTC. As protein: CASKPSFDRDYGYTF.

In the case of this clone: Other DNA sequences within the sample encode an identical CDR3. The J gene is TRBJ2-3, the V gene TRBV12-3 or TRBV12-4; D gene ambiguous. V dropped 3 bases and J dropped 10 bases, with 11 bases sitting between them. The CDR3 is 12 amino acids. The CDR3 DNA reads TGTGCCAGCAGTTTTTCCGGTGGGGCGCAGTATTTT. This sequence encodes CASSFSGGAQYF.

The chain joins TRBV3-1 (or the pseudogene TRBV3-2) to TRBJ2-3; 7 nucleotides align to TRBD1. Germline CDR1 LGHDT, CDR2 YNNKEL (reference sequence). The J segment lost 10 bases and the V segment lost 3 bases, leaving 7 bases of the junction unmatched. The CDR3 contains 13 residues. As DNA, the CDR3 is TGTGCCAGCAGCCAGTCCACAGGGGTCGCGCAGTATTTT. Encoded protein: CASSQSTGVAQYF.

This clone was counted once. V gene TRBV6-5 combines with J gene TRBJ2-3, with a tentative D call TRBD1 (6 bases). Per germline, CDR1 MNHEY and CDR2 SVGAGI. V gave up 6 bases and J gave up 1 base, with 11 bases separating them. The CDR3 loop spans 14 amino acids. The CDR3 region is CASRNPGGTDTQYF. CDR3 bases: TGTGCCAGCAGAAACCCAGGGGGCACAGATACGCAGTATTTT.

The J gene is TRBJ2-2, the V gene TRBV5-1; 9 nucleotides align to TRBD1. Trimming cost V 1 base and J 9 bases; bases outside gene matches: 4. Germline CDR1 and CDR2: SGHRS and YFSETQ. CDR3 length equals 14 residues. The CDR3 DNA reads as TGCGCCAGCAGCTTGATACAGGGGGCCCGGGAGCTGTTTTTT. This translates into CASSLIQGARELFF. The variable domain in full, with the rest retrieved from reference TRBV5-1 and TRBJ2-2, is KAGVTQTPRYLIKTRGQQVTLSCSPISGHRSVSWYQQTPGQGLQFLFEYFSETQRNKGNFPGRFSGRQFSNSRSEMNVSTLELGDSALYLCASSLIQGARELFFGEGSRLTVL.

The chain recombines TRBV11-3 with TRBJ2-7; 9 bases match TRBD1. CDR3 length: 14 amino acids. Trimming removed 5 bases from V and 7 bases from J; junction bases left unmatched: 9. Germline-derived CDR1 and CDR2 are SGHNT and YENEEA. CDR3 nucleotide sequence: TGTGCCAGCAGCCCGGGGACAGGGCTGGGGGAGCAGTACTTC. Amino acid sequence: CASSPGTGLGEQYF.

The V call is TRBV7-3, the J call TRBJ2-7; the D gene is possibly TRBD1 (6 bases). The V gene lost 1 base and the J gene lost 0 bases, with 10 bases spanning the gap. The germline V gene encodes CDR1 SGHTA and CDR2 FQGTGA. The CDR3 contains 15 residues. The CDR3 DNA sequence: TGTGCCAGCAGCTTAAAGAACAGGGCCTCCTACGAGCAGTACTTC. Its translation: CASSLKNRASYEQYF.